The T cell receptor (beta chain) under discussion was sequenced for a study of blood T cell repertoires in COVID-19. Trimming removed 0 bases from V and 8 bases from J, with 22 bases in between. The CDR3 is 17 amino acids. Germline V lookup: CDR1 LGHNT, CDR2 FRNRAP. Using immunoSEQ multiplex PCR, the repertoire was profiled, and TCRdb retains in-frame clones only, with some absent. The data hold roughly 140,000 clones, with less than 85% observed a single time. This rearrangement joins TRBV12-5 to TRBJ1-2; tentatively, D is TRBD1 (5 bases). The material sequenced was PBMCs or T cells enriched from blood (not recorded which). This clonotype originated in a woman aged 18-29 years who had been exposed to COVID-19. CDR3 sequence reads: CASGLVSRDVRSGGYTF. CDR3 coding DNA: TGTGCTAGTGGTTTGGTTTCTCGGGACGTTAGAAGCGGGGGCTACACCTTC.